These 29 T cell receptor beta chains came from one sample sequenced in a study of spatial heterogeneity in lung cancer. Overall study results and limits: Expanded alpha and beta TCR counts within tumors tracked tumor mutation counts.

These receptors' targets are unknown. TCRdb processed the 5' RACE reads anew with MiXCR; each CDR3 protein has one entry. The table includes 1,500 or so distinct CDR3 sequences, 5% to 6% detected once. This sample's time point: sample taken at primary tumor resection. This specimen was lung tumor tissue, taken at surgery. Receptors originate from a male donor with early-stage non-small cell lung cancer.

By frequency in the sample, this clonotype is medium-sized. This chain joins TRBV12-3 or TRBV12-4 and TRBJ2-3; TRBD2 agrees at 14 bases. The V gene end was trimmed by 6 bases and the J gene end by 2 bases; junction bases not matched to a gene: 7. The CDR3 totals 17 residues. The CDR3 nucleotides read TGTGCCAGCAGCCAGGGACTAGCGGGGGCCTTCACAGATACGCAGTATTTT. Its protein is CASSQGLAGAFTDTQYF.

This clonotype was seen a few times. In DNA form, the CDR3 reads TGCGCCAGCAGCCAAGAACCAACGGGGGAAGAGACCCAGTACTTC. It specifies CASSQEPTGEETQYF. This chain uses TRBV4-1 with TRBJ2-5; weak D call: TRBD2 (6 bases). V gave up 0 bases and J gave up 3 bases, with 11 bases separating them. The CDR3 is 15 residues long. Germline V gives CDR1 MGHRA, CDR2 YSYEKL.

This clonotype is medium-sized within its sample. One end of the junction varies from germline; a read error may be responsible. J is TRBJ2-1 and V is TRBV7-2; D gene unclear. Germline V lookup: CDR1 SGHTA, CDR2 FQGNSA. This CDR3 region has 14 residues. CDR3 DNA sequence: TGTGCCAGCAGCGTAGCCTTAGGGCCTTATGAGCAGTTCTTC. This encodes CASSVALGPYEQFF.

This clonotype rates as medium-sized. The chain recombines TRBV5-5 with TRBJ1-1; unclear D gene. CDR1 is SGHKS, CDR2 YYEKEE, per germline (reference sequence). The CDR3 runs 14 residues. Deletions cut 2 bases from V and 7 bases from J, with 15 bases between. The CDR3 loop reads CASSFRSADGEAFF. CDR3 DNA: TGTGCCAGCAGCTTCCGATCCGCGGACGGTGAAGCTTTCTTT.

This clonotype was detected a few times. V and J are TRBV4-1 and TRBJ2-7; 7 bases fit TRBD1. V dropped 4 bases and J dropped 4; count of bases not matched to a gene: 7. CDR1 MGHRA and CDR2 YSYEKL come from the germline V gene. This CDR3 is 14 amino acids long. The CDR3 loop reads CASSPDRVPYEQYF. The CDR3 DNA sequence: TGCGCCAGCAGCCCTGACAGGGTACCATACGAGCAGTACTTC.

Sample share makes this clonotype medium-sized. This chain links TRBV14 with TRBJ1-2; unclear D gene. Per the germline V gene, CDR1 is SGHDN and CDR2 is FVKESK. This CDR3 has 13 amino acids. The V gene lost 2 bases and the J gene lost 2 bases, with 6 bases spanning the gap. CDR3 region: CASSQSINYGYTF. CDR3 nucleotides: TGTGCCAGCAGCCAATCCATAAACTATGGCTACACCTTC.

The rearrangement links TRBV3-1 to TRBJ2-7, with D hard to call. The germline V gene encodes CDR1 LGHDT and CDR2 YNNKEL (reference sequence). The CDR3 runs 15 residues. V was pared by 2 bases and J by 0 bases, with 11 bases between. Written as DNA, the CDR3 is TGTGCCAGCAGCCAAAATACCCGGGCCTCCTACGAGCAGTACTTC. Encoded protein: CASSQNTRASYEQYF.

This clonotype qualifies as medium-sized. J is TRBJ2-5 and V is TRBV7-9, with unresolved D. The germline CDR1 and CDR2 sequences are SEHNR and FQNEAQ (reference sequence). The CDR3 spans 15 residues. The germline V and J ends were trimmed by 1 base and 4 bases, with 13 bases remaining between them. CDR3 sequence: CASSLGLVLRETQYF. The CDR3, as DNA: TGTGCCAGCAGCTTAGGTCTAGTCCTGAGAGAGACCCAGTACTTC.

In its sample, this clonotype ranks as medium-sized. The chain couples TRBV29-1 to TRBJ2-2; weak D call: TRBD1 (6 bases). From germline, CDR1 is SQVTM and CDR2 ANQGSEA. The CDR3 has 13 amino acids. The V gene lost 5 bases and the J gene lost 3 bases, with 10 bases spanning the gap. The CDR3, as DNA: TGCAGCGTTCCAGGGGTCCACACCGGGGAGCTGTTTTTT. It codes for CSVPGVHTGELFF.

This clonotype is medium-sized by share. This chain connects TRBV7-2 to TRBJ2-1, with 11 bases aligning to TRBD1. Germline V gives CDR1 SGHTA, CDR2 FQGNSA. Trimming cost V 2 bases and J 6 bases; bases outside gene matches: 3. CDR3 length: 15 amino acids. CDR3 residues: CASSLLGTGGNEQFF. The CDR3 region has the DNA TGTGCCAGCAGCTTATTGGGGACAGGGGGCAATGAGCAGTTCTTC.

This clonotype is hyperexpanded within its sample. The CDR3 here is CASSPLGPERKAFWTQYF. CDR3 in DNA: TGTGCCAGCAGTCCCTTAGGCCCCGAGAGGAAGGCTTTCTGGACCCAGTACTTC. This rearrangement joins TRBV6-6 to TRBJ2-5; no reliable D call. The CDR3 length is 18 residues. Germline values: CDR1 MNHNY, CDR2 SVGAGI (reference sequence). Between the trimmed V and J ends, which lost 5 bases and 7 bases, there was a span of 29 bases.

By its share, this clonotype is medium-sized. This chain uses TRBV12-3 or TRBV12-4 with TRBJ2-3, with D tentatively TRBD1 (6 bases). V dropped 7 bases and J dropped 4 bases, with 15 bases sitting between them. The CDR3 consists of 14 residues. CDR3 in DNA: TGTGCCAGCACCATACAGGGTGCGGCAGATACGCAGTATTTT. It specifies CASTIQGAADTQYF.

This clonotype has a count of ten or more. This chain links TRBV13 with TRBJ1-1, with D unclear. Germline CDR1 is PRHDT and CDR2 is FYEKMQ (reference sequence). The CDR3 extends over 12 amino acids. Trimming shortened V by 5 bases and J by 10 bases, and 14 bases separated the two germline ends. The CDR3, as DNA: TGTGCCAGCAGCCTCCAAATTCGGGGAGCTTTCTTT. Translating it yields CASSLQIRGAFF.

Judged by abundance, this clonotype is medium-sized (0.01 to 0.1%). This chain links TRBV6-6 with TRBJ1-1, with 7 positions matching TRBD1. The germline CDR1 and CDR2 sequences are MNHNY and SVGAGI (reference sequence). The ends lost 10 bases at V and 0 bases at J; junction bases unmatched: 11. The CDR3 spans 15 residues. CDR3 loop: CATIKGQTMNTEAFF. CDR3 DNA sequence: TGTGCCACCATAAAGGGACAGACTATGAACACTGAAGCTTTCTTT.

Only a few counts were recorded for this clonotype. The gene calls are TRBV7-2 and TRBJ2-1; TRBD2 matches at 12 bases. V lost 3 bases to trimming and J lost 10 bases; unmatched junction nucleotides: 10. The CDR3 contains 16 residues. Germline values: CDR1 SGHTA, CDR2 FQGNSA. The DNA of the CDR3 is TGTGCCAGCAGCTTCGGACTAGCGGGGCCACCGAACGAGCAGTTCTTC. Translated, it gives CASSFGLAGPPNEQFF.

This clonotype is medium-sized by share. The chain recombines TRBV12-3 or TRBV12-4 with TRBJ1-1; no reliable D call. This CDR3 is 14 amino acids long. Trimming left V 3 bases short and J 1 base short, with 9 bases between. CDR3 residues: CASSFGVGNTEAFF. The CDR3 DNA reads as TGTGCCAGCAGTTTCGGGGTAGGGAACACTGAAGCTTTCTTT.

This clonotype was detected ten times or more. This chain links TRBV12-3 or TRBV12-4 with TRBJ2-3; possible D gene TRBD2, 5 bases. V gave up 5 bases and J gave up 6 bases, with 15 bases separating them. CDR3 length equals 14 residues. The DNA of the CDR3 is TGTGCCAGCAGTCAACCCGAGTCGGGGGATACGCAGTATTTT. As protein: CASSQPESGDTQYF.

This clonotype appeared a few times. With a much larger clone just one base away, this may be a read error. The chain uses TRBV9 and TRBJ2-6; D call uncertain. Germline loops: CDR1 SGDLS, CDR2 YYNGEE. The CDR3 has 14 amino acids. V lost 4 bases and J 3 bases, leaving 8 bases between the germline ends. The CDR3 DNA follows: TGTGCCAGCAGCCCAGAGATTGGGGCCAACGTCCTGACTTTC. Translating it yields CASSPEIGANVLTF.

This clonotype is medium-sized by share. The genes are TRBV29-1 and TRBJ1-1; no definite D call. V dropped 7 bases and J dropped 2 bases, with 14 bases sitting between them. Germline lookup yields CDR1 SQVTM and CDR2 ANQGSEA. This CDR3 region has 13 residues. This chain's CDR3 is CSAEETFNTEAFF. The CDR3 DNA reads as TGCAGCGCCGAAGAGACCTTTAACACTGAAGCTTTCTTT.

Sample share makes this clonotype medium-sized. The chain combines TRBV20-1 with TRBJ2-7, with D possibly TRBD1 on 5 matching bases. This CDR3 comprises 13 residues. Per the germline V gene, CDR1 is DFQATT and CDR2 is SNEGSKA (reference sequence). V lost 6 bases and J 3 bases, leaving 15 bases between the germline ends. This CDR3 is CSAPGLGYYEQYF. In DNA, the CDR3 is TGCAGTGCCCCAGGGTTAGGGTACTACGAGCAGTACTTC.

This clonotype was picked up many times. The chain is built from TRBV20-1 and TRBJ1-2; possibly TRBD1 for D (6 bases). V was shortened by 0 bases and J by 8 bases, with 13 bases between the two germline ends. Germline CDR1 and CDR2: DFQATT and SNEGSKA (reference sequence). This CDR3 has 13 amino acids. The CDR3 here is CSARDVQGLGYTF. The CDR3 region has the DNA TGCAGTGCTAGAGATGTACAGGGTCTGGGCTACACCTTC.

The chain couples TRBV5-1 to TRBJ2-7; 9 bases are a match to TRBD1. The ends lost 3 bases at V and 4 bases at J; junction bases unmatched: 8. CDR1 is SGHRS, CDR2 YFSETQ, per germline. This CDR3 spans 15 amino acids. In DNA form, the CDR3 reads TGCGCCAGCAGCTGGGGGACAGGGCATCCATACGAGCAGTACTTC. Its protein is CASSWGTGHPYEQYF. The whole variable domain, filled in from reference TRBV5-1 and TRBJ2-7, reads KAGVTQTPRYLIKTRGQQVTLSCSPISGHRSVSWYQQTPGQGLQFLFEYFSETQRNKGNFPGRFSGRQFSNSRSEMNVSTLELGDSALYLCASSWGTGHPYEQYFGPGTRLTVT.

This clonotype is labeled as medium-sized. The J gene is TRBJ2-7, the V gene TRBV7-2, with D perhaps TRBD1 or TRBD2 (5 bases each). The germline V gene has CDR1 SGHTA and CDR2 FQGNSA. V was pared by 3 bases and J by 3 bases, with 12 bases between. The CDR3 consists of 14 residues. This CDR3 reads CASSFRPGHYEQYF. CDR3 coding DNA: TGTGCCAGCAGCTTCCGGCCGGGGCACTACGAGCAGTACTTC.

This clonotype is medium-sized in the sample. The chain couples TRBV6-2 or TRBV6-3 to TRBJ2-2; 10 bases map to TRBD1. The CDR3 has 14 amino acids. CDR1 and CDR2 (germline): MNHEY, SVGEGT. V gave up 9 bases and J gave up 6 bases; unmatched junction bases: 7. The CDR3 reads CASPGQGCAGELFF. The DNA for the CDR3 is TGTGCCAGTCCGGGACAGGGGTGTGCCGGGGAGCTGTTTTTT.

By share, this clonotype counts as medium-sized. CDR3 in amino acids: CSAREDSSRETQYF. CDR3 in DNA: TGCAGTGCTAGAGAAGACAGTAGTAGAGAGACCCAGTACTTC. The chain couples TRBV20-1 to TRBJ2-5; D is possibly TRBD1 (5 bases). The CDR3 totals 14 residues. The germline gives CDR1 DFQATT, CDR2 SNEGSKA (reference sequence). V was cut by 0 bases and J by 4 bases, with 12 bases left in between.

This clonotype counts as medium-sized. V and J are TRBV7-2 and TRBJ2-3; tentatively, D is TRBD1 or TRBD2 (5 bases each). Between the trimmed V and J ends, which lost 5 bases and 0 bases, there was a span of 9 bases. CDR3 length: 14 residues. Germline CDR1 is SGHTA and CDR2 is FQGNSA. The CDR3 DNA follows: TGTGCCAGCAGCCGGGACGTTAGCACAGATACGCAGTATTTT. It codes for CASSRDVSTDTQYF.

This clonotype is labeled as medium-sized (0.01 to 0.1%). CDR3 bases: TGCGCCAGCAGCCCAAGGACAGCGAACACTGAAGCTTTCTTT. It encodes CASSPRTANTEAFF. The rearrangement links TRBV4-3 to TRBJ1-1; maybe TRBD1 (6 bases). V gave up 4 bases and J gave up 1 base, with 10 bases separating them. CDR3 length: 14 residues. Germline lookup yields CDR1 LGHNA and CDR2 YSLEER.

This clonotype is labeled medium-sized. The chain links TRBV6-6 to TRBJ2-5, with 10 nucleotides matching TRBD2. Trimming took 4 bases from V and 4 from J; bases not matched to a gene: 18. Germline-derived CDR1 and CDR2 are MNHNY and SVGAGI (reference sequence). This CDR3 is built from 19 residues. The CDR3 DNA sequence: TGTGCCAGCAGTTCTTCCCGGCGGACTAGCGGTAGAGTCAGAGAGACCCAGTACTTC. Translating gives CASSSSRRTSGRVRETQYF.

This clonotype is large by share. The chain is built from TRBV12-3 or TRBV12-4 and TRBJ1-3, with D unclear. Trimming shortened V by 4 bases and J by 3 bases, and 4 bases separated the two germline ends. The CDR3 is 12 amino acids. The chain's CDR3 is CASSYYGNTIYF. In DNA, the CDR3 is TGTGCCAGCAGTTACTATGGAAACACCATATATTTT.